The 11 T cell receptor beta chains given below trace back to one sample, sequenced in a study of blood T cell repertoires in COVID-19. Measured with immunoSEQ multiplex PCR; TCRdb has only the in-frame clones, and not every one. The sample consists of approximately 130,000 clones, 75% to 90% of them appearing once. Sequencing was carried out using PBMCs or T cells enriched from blood (not recorded which). All receptors come from a man younger than 45 who had recovered from COVID-19.

V is TRBV2 and J is TRBJ1-3; D unclear. Trimming took 6 bases from V and 3 from J, leaving 9 bases between them. This CDR3 is 13 amino acids long. Per germline, CDR1 SNHLY and CDR2 FYNNEI. The CDR3 spells CASREGGGNTIYF. The CDR3 DNA follows: TGTGCCAGCAGGGAGGGAGGTGGAAACACCATATATTTT.

The chain combines TRBV6-5 with TRBJ1-2; the D is unclear. The CDR3 contains 14 residues. CDR1 and CDR2 (germline): MNHEY, SVGAGI. The V gene lost 0 bases and the J gene lost 7 bases, with 12 bases spanning the gap. CDR3 coding DNA: TGTGCCAGCAGTTACTCTAGGGAGAACCCTGGCTACACCTTC. Protein: CASSYSRENPGYTF.

A single count supports this clone. The chain combines TRBV4-1 with TRBJ2-1, with TRBD2 as a possible D gene (6 bases). V was cut by 4 bases and J by 7 bases, with 20 bases left in between. The CDR3 totals 16 residues. Germline CDR1 MGHRA, CDR2 YSYEKL. The CDR3 DNA reads TGCGCCAGCAGCCTCACGGATCCTGGAAGCGGGAATGAGCAGTTCTTC. This gives the protein CASSLTDPGSGNEQFF.

This clone was counted a single time. The V call is TRBV5-5, the J call TRBJ1-2, with D maybe TRBD1 (5 bases). With 1 base removed from V and 3 bases from J, the gap between germline ends came to 7 bases. Germline lookup yields CDR1 SGHKS and CDR2 YYEKEE (reference sequence). The CDR3 totals 13 residues. CDR3 DNA sequence: TGTGCCAGCAGCTTGCGGGGGGACTATGGCTACACCTTC. This codes for CASSLRGDYGYTF.

J is TRBJ2-7 and V is TRBV14, with D maybe TRBD1 (5 bases). The germline V gene has CDR1 SGHDN and CDR2 FVKESK. V was shortened by 4 bases and J by 1 base, with 11 bases between the two germline ends. The CDR3 runs 14 residues. The CDR3 region is CASSLSTGSYEQYV. The CDR3 DNA is TGTGCCAGCAGCCTGAGCACAGGATCCTACGAGCAGTACGTC.

CDR3 in amino acids: CASSPNRVYEQYF. In DNA, the CDR3 is TGTGCCAGCTCACCTAACAGAGTTTACGAGCAGTACTTC. The chain carries TRBV18 and TRBJ2-7; D not resolved. Deletions cut 3 bases from V and 4 bases from J, with 10 bases between. The CDR3 has 13 residues. In germline, CDR1 is KGHSH, CDR2 LQKENI.

In its sample, this clone was seen once. This rearrangement joins TRBV9 to TRBJ2-4, with D perhaps matching TRBD2 (7 bases). CDR1 and CDR2 from the germline V gene are SGDLS and YYNGEE. The CDR3 spans 15 residues. V was clipped by 4 bases and J by 16 bases, with 27 bases between them. The CDR3 loop reads CASSHDRKGTIQLYF. As DNA, the CDR3 is TGTGCCAGCAGCCACGACAGGAAGGGGACTATTCAGCTTTACTTC. The variable domain in full, completed from reference TRBV9 and TRBJ2-4, reads DSGVTQTPKHLITATGQRVTLRCSPRSGDLSVYWYQQSLDQGLQFLIQYYNGEERAKGNILERFSAQQFPDLHSELNLSSLELGDSALYFCASSHDRKGTIQLYFGAGTRLSVL.

The V call is TRBV5-4, the J call TRBJ2-6; maybe TRBD2 (5 bases). V lost 3 bases, J lost 0 bases, and 16 bases lay in between. The CDR3 is 18 amino acids. Germline V gene sequence: CDR1 SGHNT, CDR2 YYREEE (reference sequence). The CDR3 spells CASSSRTGSFSGANVLTF. For the CDR3, the DNA is TGTGCCAGCAGCTCTAGGACTGGATCCTTCTCTGGGGCCAACGTCCTGACTTTC.

This clone was recorded once. V and J are TRBV4-2 and TRBJ2-5, with a possible D match to TRBD1 (5 bases). This CDR3 has 15 amino acids. CDR1 and CDR2 from the germline V gene are LGHNA and YNFKEQ. With 1 base removed from V and 4 bases from J, the gap between germline ends came to 13 bases. In DNA form, the CDR3 reads TGTGCCAGCAGCCAAGGAAATGCAGGGCTAGAGACCCAGTACTTC. Residues: CASSQGNAGLETQYF.

The chain joins TRBV5-4 to TRBJ2-3; D possibly corresponds to TRBD2 (6 bases). The CDR3 consists of 16 residues. The V gene's germline CDR1 is SGHNT and CDR2 YYREEE (reference sequence). Trimming removed 3 bases at V and 0 bases at J, with 14 bases between. CDR3 coding DNA: TGTGCCAGCAGCTCCCATCGGGGGACTAGCACAGATACGCAGTATTTT. Its protein product is CASSSHRGTSTDTQYF. The full variable domain, in which reference TRBV5-4 and TRBJ2-3 provide the parts outside the CDR3, is ETGVTQSPTHLIKTRGQQVTLRCSSQSGHNTVSWYQQALGQGPQFIFQYYREEENGRGNFPPRFSGLQFPNYSSELNVNALELDDSALYLCASSSHRGTSTDTQYFGPGTRLTVL.

J is TRBJ2-3 and V is TRBV9, with TRBD1 matching 8 bases. The germline gives CDR1 SGDLS, CDR2 YYNGEE. V gave up 0 bases and J gave up 4 bases; unmatched junction bases: 7. The CDR3 extends over 16 amino acids. DNA of the CDR3: TGTGCCAGCAGCGTAGAGCCAGGGGGCTTGGCAGATACGCAGTATTTT. Residues: CASSVEPGGLADTQYF.